This T cell receptor beta chain derives from a study of T cells after yellow fever vaccination. Study information: Fractions with few cells were prepared using SMART-Seq v4 Ultra Low Input.

Germline V lookup: CDR1 SEHNR, CDR2 FQNEAQ (reference sequence). CDR3 length equals 15 residues. J gave up 3 bases and V 2 bases, and 4 bases lay outside the gene matches. This clonotype showed up just a few times. TCRdb used MiXCR to reprocess the 5' RACE reads, holding one entry per CDR3 protein. The sample has fewer than 450,000 distinct CDR3 sequences; under 14% are singletons. This material consisted of PBMCs, taken on the day of the first yellow fever vaccination. The receptor comes from a man younger than 35 who received the YFV17D yellow fever vaccine. This sequence joins TRBV7-9 and TRBJ1-2; TRBD1 agrees at 9 bases. DNA for the CDR3: TGTGCCAGCAGCTTAATGGGACAGGGCGACTATGGCTACACCTTC. Amino acids: CASSLMGQGDYGYTF.